This TCR beta chain was documented in a study of blood T cell repertoires in COVID-19. Recruitment covered 25 or so US areas and drew participants whose ages spanned about 18 to 100 years. Profiling relied on immunoSEQ multiplex PCR, and the TCRdb table lists in-frame clones only, not all of them. The sample lists 270,000 or so clones; about 85% were seen once. Source material: PBMCs or T cells enriched from blood (not recorded which). The sequence was obtained from a woman aged 50 to 60 who had been exposed to COVID-19.

CDR3 protein: CASSEGTERTQYF. CDR3 DNA sequence: TGCGCCAGCAGCGAGGGGACAGAGCGTACTCAGTACTTC. The V call is TRBV5-1, the J call TRBJ2-5, with TRBD1 matching over 7 bases. The CDR3 is 13 residues long. Trimming took 4 bases from V and 11 from J; bases not matched to a gene: 11. Germline V gene sequence: CDR1 SGHRS, CDR2 YFSETQ.